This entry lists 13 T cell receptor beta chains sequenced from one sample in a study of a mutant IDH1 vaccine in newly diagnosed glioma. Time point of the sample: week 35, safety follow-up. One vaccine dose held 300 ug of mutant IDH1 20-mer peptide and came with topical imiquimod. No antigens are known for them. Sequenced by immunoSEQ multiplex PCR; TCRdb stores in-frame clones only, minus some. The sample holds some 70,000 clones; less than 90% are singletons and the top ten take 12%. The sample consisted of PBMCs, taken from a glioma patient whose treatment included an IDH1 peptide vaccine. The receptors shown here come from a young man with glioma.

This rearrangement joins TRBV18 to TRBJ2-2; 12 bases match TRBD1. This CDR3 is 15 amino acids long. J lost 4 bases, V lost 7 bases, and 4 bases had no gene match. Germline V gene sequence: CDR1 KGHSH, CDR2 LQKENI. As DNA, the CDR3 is TGTGCCAGCTGGCCGGGACAGGGGGCCACCGGGGAGCTGTTTTTT. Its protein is CASWPGQGATGELFF. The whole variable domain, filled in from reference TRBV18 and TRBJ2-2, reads NAGVMQNPRHLVRRRGQEARLRCSPMKGHSHVYWYRQLPEEGLKFMVYLQKENIIDESGMPKERFSAEFPKEGPSILRIQQVVRGDSAAYFCASWPGQGATGELFFGEGSRLTVL.

In DNA, the CDR3 is TGTGCCAGCAGCTTGTTCGGTGAGACCCAGTACTTC. Translating it yields CASSLFGETQYF. The chain employs TRBV5-4 and TRBJ2-5; D remains unclear. Germline CDR1 SGHNT, CDR2 YYREEE (reference sequence). V dropped 1 base and J dropped 5 bases, with 6 bases sitting between them. This CDR3 contains 12 residues. Complete variable domain (other parts from reference TRBV5-4 and TRBJ2-5): ETGVTQSPTHLIKTRGQQVTLRCSSQSGHNTVSWYQQALGQGPQFIFQYYREEENGRGNFPPRFSGLQFPNYSSELNVNALELDDSALYLCASSLFGETQYFGPGTRLLVL.

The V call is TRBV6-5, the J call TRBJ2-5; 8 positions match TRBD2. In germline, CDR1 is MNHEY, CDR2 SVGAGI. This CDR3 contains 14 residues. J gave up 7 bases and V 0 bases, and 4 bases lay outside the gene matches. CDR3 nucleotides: TGTGCCAGCAGTTACTCAACGGCGGGGGGGACCCAGTACTTC. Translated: CASSYSTAGGTQYF.

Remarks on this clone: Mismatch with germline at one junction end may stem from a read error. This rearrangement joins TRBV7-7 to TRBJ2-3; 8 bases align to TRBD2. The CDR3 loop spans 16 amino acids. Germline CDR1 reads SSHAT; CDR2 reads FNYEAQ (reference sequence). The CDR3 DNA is TGTGCTAGCAGCTTAGAACCGGGGGGGCGTAGAGATACGCAGTATTTT. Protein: CASSLEPGGRRDTQYF.

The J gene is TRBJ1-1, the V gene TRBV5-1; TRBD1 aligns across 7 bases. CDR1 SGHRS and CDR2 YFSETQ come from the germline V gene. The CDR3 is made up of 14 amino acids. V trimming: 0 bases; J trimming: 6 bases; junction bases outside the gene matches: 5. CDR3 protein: CASSLDSGGAEAFF. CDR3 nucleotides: TGCGCCAGCAGCTTGGATTCAGGGGGAGCTGAAGCTTTCTTT.

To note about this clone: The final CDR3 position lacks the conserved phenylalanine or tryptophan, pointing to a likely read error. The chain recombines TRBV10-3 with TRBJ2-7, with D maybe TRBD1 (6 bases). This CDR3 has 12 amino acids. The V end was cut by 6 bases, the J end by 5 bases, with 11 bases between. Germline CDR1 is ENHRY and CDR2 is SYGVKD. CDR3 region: CAIRDRRDEQYL. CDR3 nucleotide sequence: TGTGCCATCAGGGACAGAAGGGACGAGCAGTACCTC.

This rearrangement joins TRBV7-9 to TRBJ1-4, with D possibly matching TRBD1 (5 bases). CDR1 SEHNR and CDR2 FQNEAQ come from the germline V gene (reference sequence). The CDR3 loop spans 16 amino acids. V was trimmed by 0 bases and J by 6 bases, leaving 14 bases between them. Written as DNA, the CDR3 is TGTGCCAGCAGCTTAGCCCGGGACGGGGGGTATGAAAAACTGTTTTTT. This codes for CASSLARDGGYEKLFF. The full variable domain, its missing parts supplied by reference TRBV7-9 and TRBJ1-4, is DTGVSQNPRHKITKRGQNVTFRCDPISEHNRLYWYRQTLGQGPEFLTYFQNEAQLEKSRLLSDRFSAERPKGSFSTLEIQRTEQGDSAMYLCASSLARDGGYEKLFFGSGTQLSVL.

CDR3 nucleotides: TGTGCCAGCAGCTTGGGTCAGGGGTTGGGAACTGAGCAGTTCTTC. Translated: CASSLGQGLGTEQFF. This chain joins TRBV5-4 and TRBJ2-1; a weak D match, TRBD1 (6 bases). The length of the CDR3 is 15 residues. Germline CDR1 reads SGHNT; CDR2 reads YYREEE (reference sequence). The V end was cut by 0 bases, the J end by 9 bases, with 16 bases between.

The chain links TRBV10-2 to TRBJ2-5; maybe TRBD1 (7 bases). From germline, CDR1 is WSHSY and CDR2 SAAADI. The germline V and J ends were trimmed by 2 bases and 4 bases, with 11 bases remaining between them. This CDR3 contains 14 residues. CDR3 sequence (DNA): TGCGCCAGCAGTGAGGGCCAGGGGGGAGAGACCCAGTACTTC. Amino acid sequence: CASSEGQGGETQYF.

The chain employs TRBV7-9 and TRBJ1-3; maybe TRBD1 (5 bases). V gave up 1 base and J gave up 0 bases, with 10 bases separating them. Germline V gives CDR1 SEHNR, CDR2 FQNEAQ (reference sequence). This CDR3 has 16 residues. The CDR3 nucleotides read TGTGCCAGCAGCTTAGACAGGCCCAGCTCTGGAAACACCATATATTTT. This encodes CASSLDRPSSGNTIYF. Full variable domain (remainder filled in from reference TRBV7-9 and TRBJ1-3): DTGVSQNPRHKITKRGQNVTFRCDPISEHNRLYWYRQTLGQGPEFLTYFQNEAQLEKSRLLSDRFSAERPKGSFSTLEIQRTEQGDSAMYLCASSLDRPSSGNTIYFGEGSWLTVV.

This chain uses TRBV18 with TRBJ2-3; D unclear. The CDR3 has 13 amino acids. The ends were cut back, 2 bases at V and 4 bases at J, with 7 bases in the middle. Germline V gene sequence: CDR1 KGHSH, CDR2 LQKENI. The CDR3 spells CASSPGIADTQYF. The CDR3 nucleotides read TGTGCCAGCTCACCAGGTATCGCAGATACGCAGTATTTT.

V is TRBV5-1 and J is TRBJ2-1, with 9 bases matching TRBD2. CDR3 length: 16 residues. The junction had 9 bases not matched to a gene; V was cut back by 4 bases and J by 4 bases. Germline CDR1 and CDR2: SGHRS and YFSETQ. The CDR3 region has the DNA TGCGCCAGCAGCCCACTTACTAGCGGGTTATACAATGAGCAGTTCTTC. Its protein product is CASSPLTSGLYNEQFF.

The CDR3 nucleotides are TGTGCCAGCAGTTCGACAGGGGACACCGGGGAGCTGTTTTTT. This gives the protein CASSSTGDTGELFF. The chain links TRBV7-8 to TRBJ2-2; the match to TRBD1 covers 8 bases. With 6 bases clipped from V and 3 bases from J, the junction kept 3 bases outside the gene matches. Germline-derived CDR1 and CDR2 are SGHVS and FQNEAQ. The CDR3 spans 14 residues.